These T cell receptor beta chains were read from a single sample in a study of beta chain features in type 1 diabetes. Clones were sequenced by immunoSEQ multiplex PCR, and TCRdb holds only the in-frame ones, with some missing. This repertoire shows hundreds of thousands of clones, over 10% found once; its top ten account for roughly 0.022%. Sequenced input: naive CD4+ T cells from blood. The source of these receptors is a man between 18 and 35 years old with type 1 diabetes. CDR3s include the opening cysteine and the closing phenylalanine or tryptophan. D genes are given only for firm matches. The size field is filled for only some rows; it gives once, few, many or a size class.

d_call: TRBD2; clone_size: NA; v_call: TRBV5-6; j_call: TRBJ2-1; cdr3_nt: TGTGCCAGCAGCCCGGGGGGTCACAATGAGCAGTTCTTC; cdr3_aa: CASSPGGHNEQFF
d_call: TRBD1; clone_size: NA; v_call: TRBV2; j_call: TRBJ2-5; cdr3_nt: TGTGCCACCGGAGGACAGGGGGCGTTCCAAGAGACCCAGTACTTC; cdr3_aa: CATGGQGAFQETQYF
d_call: NA; clone_size: few; v_call: TRBV30; j_call: TRBJ2-7; cdr3_nt: TGTGCCTGGAGTGTACCTGAGACCTACGAGCAGTACTTC; cdr3_aa: CAWSVPETYEQYF
d_call: TRBD2; clone_size: NA; v_call: TRBV9; j_call: TRBJ2-5; cdr3_nt: TGTGCCAGCAGCCCCGGAGTTAGCGGGATCCAAGAGACCCAGTACTTC; cdr3_aa: CASSPGVSGIQETQYF
d_call: TRBD1; clone_size: few; v_call: TRBV5-4; j_call: TRBJ2-2; cdr3_nt: TGTGCCAGCAGCGTTAAGACAGGGGTCGGCGGGGAGCTGTTTTTT; cdr3_aa: CASSVKTGVGGELFF
d_call: NA; clone_size: NA; v_call: TRBV6-1; j_call: TRBJ2-1; cdr3_nt: TGTGCCAGCAGTGACCCTAGCGTTAATGAGCAGTTCTTC; cdr3_aa: CASSDPSVNEQFF
d_call: NA; clone_size: NA; v_call: TRBV2; j_call: TRBJ2-2; cdr3_nt: TGTGCCAGCAAGCCGACAGGTATCGGCGGGGAGCTGTTTTTT; cdr3_aa: CASKPTGIGGELFF
d_call: NA; clone_size: few; v_call: TRBV9; j_call: TRBJ1-4; cdr3_nt: TGTGCCAGCAGCGTAGCTACGGGGTATGAAAAACTGTTTTTT; cdr3_aa: CASSVATGYEKLFF
d_call: NA; clone_size: few; v_call: TRBV30; j_call: TRBJ1-3; cdr3_nt: TGTGCCTGGACCCAGGGGACTGGAAACACCATATATTTT; cdr3_aa: CAWTQGTGNTIYF
d_call: NA; clone_size: NA; v_call: TRBV7-2; j_call: TRBJ1-6; cdr3_nt: TGTGCCAGCAGCTTTGGGCCGGGGGTTTCACCCCTCCACTTT; cdr3_aa: CASSFGPGVSPLHF
d_call: TRBD2; clone_size: few; v_call: TRBV2; j_call: TRBJ2-3; cdr3_nt: TGTGCCAGCAGGCCGACTAGCGGGGGGGCCACAGATACGCAGTATTTT; cdr3_aa: CASRPTSGGATDTQYF
d_call: TRBD1; clone_size: few; v_call: TRBV7-7; j_call: TRBJ2-3; cdr3_nt: TGTGCCAGCAGCCCTGACAGGGGGCGAGAAGATACGCAGTATTTT; cdr3_aa: CASSPDRGREDTQYF
d_call: TRBD1; clone_size: few; v_call: TRBV6-5; j_call: TRBJ2-7; cdr3_nt: TGTGCCAGCAGTTATTCGGGACAGGGCTCCTACGAGCAGTACTTC; cdr3_aa: CASSYSGQGSYEQYF
d_call: NA; clone_size: few; v_call: TRBV5-4; j_call: TRBJ2-3; cdr3_nt: TGTGCCAGCAGCCAAGAAGATACGCAGTATTTT; cdr3_aa: CASSQEDTQYF
d_call: TRBD1; clone_size: few; v_call: TRBV18; j_call: TRBJ2-3; cdr3_nt: TGTGCCAGCTCATTCCGGGACAGGTTCACAGATACGCAGTATTTT; cdr3_aa: CASSFRDRFTDTQYF
d_call: TRBD2; clone_size: NA; v_call: TRBV4-1; j_call: TRBJ2-7; cdr3_nt: TGCGCCAGCAGCCAAGCTTCCCTAGCGGGGCCCTACGAGCAGTACTTC; cdr3_aa: CASSQASLAGPYEQYF
d_call: NA; clone_size: NA; v_call: TRBV27; j_call: TRBJ1-2; cdr3_nt: TGTGCCAGCAGTCCTCCATTAGACAGCGGCTATGGCTACACCTTC; cdr3_aa: CASSPPLDSGYGYTF
d_call: TRBD1; clone_size: NA; v_call: TRBV4-1; j_call: TRBJ1-2; cdr3_nt: TGCGCCAGCAGCCAAGAGACAGGGGAGGGCTATGGCTACACCTTC; cdr3_aa: CASSQETGEGYGYTF
d_call: NA; clone_size: NA; v_call: TRBV15; j_call: TRBJ1-5; cdr3_nt: TGTGCCACCAGCAGAGATCCCGTTTACAGTATCAATCAGCCCCAGCATTTT; cdr3_aa: CATSRDPVYSINQPQHF
d_call: NA; clone_size: few; v_call: TRBV29-1; j_call: TRBJ1-2; cdr3_nt: TGCAGCGTTGAGGTATCGGCAGCACTCGGTGGCTACACCTTC; cdr3_aa: CSVEVSAALGGYTF
d_call: NA; clone_size: NA; v_call: TRBV9; j_call: TRBJ1-3; cdr3_nt: TGTGCCAGCAGCGTAGATCAGGGCCTCTCTGGAAACACCATATATTTT; cdr3_aa: CASSVDQGLSGNTIYF
d_call: NA; clone_size: NA; v_call: TRBV28; j_call: TRBJ1-3; cdr3_nt: TGTGCCAGCACCCTCCCCGGAAACACCATATATTTT; cdr3_aa: CASTLPGNTIYF